This T cell receptor (beta chain) was identified during a study of spatial heterogeneity in lung cancer. In the study overall: Median follow-up for sequenced PBMC samples was about two years after resection, when such samples existed.

A few counts support this clonotype. Time point described: blood at routine non-recurrence follow-up after resection. TCRdb passed the 5' RACE reads through MiXCR, listing each CDR3 protein once. This sample carries roughly 72,000 distinct CDR3 sequences, about 9.5% of them seen once, and the ten largest clones take 1.9%. The input for sequencing was PBMCs, taken at follow-up. This TCR derives from a female donor with early-stage non-small cell lung cancer.

The CDR3 DNA reads TGCGCCAGCAGCTTTGAGTTCTACAATGAGCAGTTCTTC. This gives the protein CASSFEFYNEQFF. The chain employs TRBV5-1 and TRBJ2-1; D uncertain. The CDR3 loop spans 13 amino acids. V was pared by 2 bases and J by 3 bases, with 6 bases between. The germline V gene encodes CDR1 SGHRS and CDR2 YFSETQ.